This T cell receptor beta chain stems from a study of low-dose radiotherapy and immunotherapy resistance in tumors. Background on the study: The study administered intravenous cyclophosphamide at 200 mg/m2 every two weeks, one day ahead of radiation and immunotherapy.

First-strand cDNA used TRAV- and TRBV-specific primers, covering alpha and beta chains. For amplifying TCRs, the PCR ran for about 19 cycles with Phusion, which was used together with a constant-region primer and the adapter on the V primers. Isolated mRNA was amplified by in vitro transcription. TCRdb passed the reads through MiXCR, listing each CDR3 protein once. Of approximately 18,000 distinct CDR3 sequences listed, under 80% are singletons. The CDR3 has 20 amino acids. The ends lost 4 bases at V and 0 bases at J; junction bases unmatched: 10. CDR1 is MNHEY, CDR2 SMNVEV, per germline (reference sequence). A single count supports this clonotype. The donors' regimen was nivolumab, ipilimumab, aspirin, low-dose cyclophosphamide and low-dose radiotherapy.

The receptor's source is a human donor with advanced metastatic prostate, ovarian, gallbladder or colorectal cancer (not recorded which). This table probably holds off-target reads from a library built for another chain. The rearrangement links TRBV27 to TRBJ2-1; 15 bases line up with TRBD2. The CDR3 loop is CASSSGLAGGRRSSYNEQFF. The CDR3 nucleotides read TGTGCCAGCAGTTCGGGACTAGCGGGGGGCCGTCGAAGCTCCTACAATGAGCAGTTCTTC.